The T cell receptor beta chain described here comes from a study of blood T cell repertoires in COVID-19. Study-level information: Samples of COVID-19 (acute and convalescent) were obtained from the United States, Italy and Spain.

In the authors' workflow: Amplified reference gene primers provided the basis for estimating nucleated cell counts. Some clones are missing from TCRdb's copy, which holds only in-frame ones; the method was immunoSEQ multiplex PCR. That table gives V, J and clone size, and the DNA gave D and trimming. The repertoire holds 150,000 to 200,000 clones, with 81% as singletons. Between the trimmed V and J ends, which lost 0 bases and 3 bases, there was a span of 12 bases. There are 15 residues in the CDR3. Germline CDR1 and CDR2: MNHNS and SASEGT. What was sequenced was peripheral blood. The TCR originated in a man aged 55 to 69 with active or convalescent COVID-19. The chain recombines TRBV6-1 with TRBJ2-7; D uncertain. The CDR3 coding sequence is TGTGCCAGCAGTGAAGCGGTACACATTAACTACGAGCAGTACTTC. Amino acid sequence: CASSEAVHINYEQYF.